This is a list of T cell receptor beta chains from one sample in a study of cytomegalovirus exposure and HLA in healthy donors. The repertoire was sequenced with immunoSEQ multiplex PCR; TCRdb's copy has only in-frame clones and lacks some. Here the sample spans around 180,000 clones, around 80% being singletons. Sequenced sample: PBMCs. The receptors shown here come from a girl aged 2-10 years in good health and CMV-seropositive. Each CDR3 is given with its conserved first and last residue. The order of the fields is V gene, J gene, D gene, clone size, CDR3 DNA, CDR3 protein. D genes are given only for firm matches. Clone size is stated in some rows and not others, as once, few, many or a class when expanded.

v_gene: TRBV9
j_gene: TRBJ1-3
d_gene: TRBD1
abundance: .
CDR3nt: TGTGCCAGCAGCGTGGACAGGCCCAACTCTGGAAACACCATATATTTT
CDR3aa: CASSVDRPNSGNTIYF

v_gene: TRBV15
j_gene: TRBJ2-1
d_gene: TRBD1
abundance: .
CDR3nt: TGTGCCACCAGCAGAGATCAGGGGGACGCCTACAATGAGCAGTTCTTC
CDR3aa: CATSRDQGDAYNEQFF

v_gene: TRBV7-3
j_gene: TRBJ2-4
d_gene: TRBD1
abundance: .
CDR3nt: TGTGCCAGCAGCCCCGGGACAGGGGGCAACATTCAGTACTTC
CDR3aa: CASSPGTGGNIQYF

v_gene: TRBV19
j_gene: TRBJ1-5
d_gene: .
abundance: .
CDR3nt: TGTGCCAGTAGAGAGGAACAGGTCCATCAGCCCCAGCATTTT
CDR3aa: CASREEQVHQPQHF

v_gene: TRBV15
j_gene: TRBJ1-5
d_gene: TRBD1
abundance: .
CDR3nt: TGTGCCACCAGCCGCGGACAGGGCAATCAGCCCCAGCATTTT
CDR3aa: CATSRGQGNQPQHF

v_gene: TRBV6-5
j_gene: TRBJ1-1
d_gene: .
abundance: .
CDR3nt: TGTGCCAGCAGTAGTGGACAGACGTCCACTGAAGCTTTCTTT
CDR3aa: CASSSGQTSTEAFF

v_gene: TRBV10-3
j_gene: TRBJ1-2
d_gene: TRBD1
abundance: .
CDR3nt: TGTGCCATCAGTGAGGACAGGGACTATGGCTACACCTTC
CDR3aa: CAISEDRDYGYTF

v_gene: TRBV5-1
j_gene: TRBJ1-1
d_gene: .
abundance: few
CDR3nt: TGCGCCAGCAGCACAGGGATTTCCGGGTATGAAGCTTTCTTT
CDR3aa: CASSTGISGYEAFF

v_gene: TRBV7-3
j_gene: TRBJ2-3
d_gene: TRBD2
abundance: .
CDR3nt: TGTGCCAGCAGCGAGAGACCTAGCGGGAGTGCAGATACGCAGTATTTT
CDR3aa: CASSERPSGSADTQYF

v_gene: TRBV10-3
j_gene: TRBJ2-6
d_gene: TRBD1
abundance: .
CDR3nt: TGTGCCATCAGTGAGGTGCAGGGGGCGCCTGGGGCCAACGTCCTGACTTTC
CDR3aa: CAISEVQGAPGANVLTF

v_gene: TRBV7-2
j_gene: TRBJ2-2
d_gene: .
abundance: .
CDR3nt: TGTGCCAGCAGCTTAAACTGGGCGAGGGCCCGCAACACCGGGGAGCTGTTTTTT
CDR3aa: CASSLNWARARNTGELFF

v_gene: TRBV11-2
j_gene: TRBJ1-1
d_gene: TRBD1
abundance: .
CDR3nt: TGTGCCAGCAGCTCCTACAGGGGGAACACTGAAGCTTTCTTT
CDR3aa: CASSSYRGNTEAFF

v_gene: TRBV7-9
j_gene: TRBJ2-7
d_gene: .
abundance: once
CDR3nt: TGTGCCAGCAGCTATAGCTCCTACGAGCAGTACTTC
CDR3aa: CASSYSSYEQYF

v_gene: TRBV2
j_gene: TRBJ2-4
d_gene: .
abundance: .
CDR3nt: TGTGCCAGCGGATGGACAGTCAACACCAAAAACATTCAGTACTTC
CDR3aa: CASGWTVNTKNIQYF

v_gene: TRBV4-1
j_gene: TRBJ2-4
d_gene: .
abundance: .
CDR3nt: TGCGCCAGCAGCCAAGGGCTCGTGGAGCCCGCCAAAAACATTCAGTACTTC
CDR3aa: CASSQGLVEPAKNIQYF

v_gene: TRBV15
j_gene: TRBJ2-3
d_gene: TRBD2
abundance: .
CDR3nt: TGTGCCACCAGCAGAGAAGGGACTAGCGGCACAGATACGCAGTATTTT
CDR3aa: CATSREGTSGTDTQYF

v_gene: TRBV7-2
j_gene: TRBJ2-7
d_gene: TRBD2
abundance: .
CDR3nt: TGTGCCTTTTTGAGGACTAGCGGGAGATCCTACGAGCAGTACTTC
CDR3aa: CAFLRTSGRSYEQYF